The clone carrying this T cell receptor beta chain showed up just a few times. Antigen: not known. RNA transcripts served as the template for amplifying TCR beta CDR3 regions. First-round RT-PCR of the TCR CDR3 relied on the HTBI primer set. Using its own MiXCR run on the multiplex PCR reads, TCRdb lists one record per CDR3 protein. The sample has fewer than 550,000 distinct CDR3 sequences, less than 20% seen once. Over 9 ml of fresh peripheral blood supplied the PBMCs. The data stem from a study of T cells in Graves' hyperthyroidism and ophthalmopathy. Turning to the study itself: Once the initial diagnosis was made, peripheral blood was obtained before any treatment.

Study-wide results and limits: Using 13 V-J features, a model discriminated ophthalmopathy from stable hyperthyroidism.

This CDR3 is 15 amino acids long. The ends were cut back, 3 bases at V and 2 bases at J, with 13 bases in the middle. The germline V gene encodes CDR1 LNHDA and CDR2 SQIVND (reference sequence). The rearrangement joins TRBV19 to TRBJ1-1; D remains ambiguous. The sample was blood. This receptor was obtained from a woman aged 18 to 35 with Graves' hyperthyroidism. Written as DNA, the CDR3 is TGTGCCAGTAGTATCCTCTCTGATGAAAACACTGAAGCTTTCTTT. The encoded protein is CASSILSDENTEAFF.